A single sample is the source of the 18 T cell receptor beta chains below, sequenced in a study of T cell responses to AZD1222 COVID-19 vaccine. Method: immunoSEQ multiplex PCR; TCRdb's copy keeps in-frame clones and lacks some. The table records over 120,000 clones, around 90% of them present only once. The sample in question was peripheral blood, obtained 28 days after the second dose of the MenACWY control vaccine. Receptors were obtained from an adult who received the MenACWY meningococcal vaccine as a control.

The DNA for the CDR3 is TGCGCCAGCAGCCAAGAGAGACTGGACCCCTATGGCTACACCTTC. Translated: CASSQERLDPYGYTF. The chain carries TRBV4-3 and TRBJ1-2, with D uncertain. This CDR3 contains 15 residues. Germline values: CDR1 LGHNA, CDR2 YSLEER. V lost 0 bases to trimming and J lost 4 bases, with 12 bases between them.

A few counts support this clone. The gene calls are TRBV5-1 and TRBJ1-1; the match to TRBD1 covers 8 bases. Germline loops: CDR1 SGHRS, CDR2 YFSETQ. This CDR3 is 16 amino acids long. The V segment lost 2 bases and the J segment 1 base; nucleotides outside the gene matches: 7. The CDR3 nucleotides are TGCGCCAGCAGCTTTCAGGGGGCTACCAAGAACACTGAAGCTTTCTTT. Its protein is CASSFQGATKNTEAFF. Drawing the rest from reference TRBV5-1 and TRBJ1-1, the complete variable domain is KAGVTQTPRYLIKTRGQQVTLSCSPISGHRSVSWYQQTPGQGLQFLFEYFSETQRNKGNFPGRFSGRQFSNSRSEMNVSTLELGDSALYLCASSFQGATKNTEAFFGQGTRLTVV.

This clone was recorded once. The chain couples TRBV6-2 or TRBV6-3 to TRBJ1-2; no reliable D call. CDR3 length: 13 amino acids. Germline lookup yields CDR1 MNHEY and CDR2 SVGEGT. V lost 4 bases to trimming and J lost 3 bases, with 9 bases between them. The CDR3 coding sequence is TGTGCCAGCAGTTTCGCAGACTACTATGGCTACACCTTC. This codes for CASSFADYYGYTF.

This clone came up a few times. The chain combines TRBV7-9 with TRBJ1-1, with 8 bases identical to TRBD1. The CDR3 length is 15 residues. Germline V gene lookup returns CDR1 SEHNR and CDR2 FQNEAQ (reference sequence). V was clipped by 0 bases and J by 4 bases; unmatched bases: 4. CDR3 DNA: TGTGCCAGCAGCTTAGCACAGGGGGGTGGCACTGAAGCTTTCTTT. This translates into CASSLAQGGGTEAFF.

In its sample, this clone was seen many times. V is TRBV2 and J is TRBJ1-5, with 8 bases fitting TRBD1. CDR3 length: 15 amino acids. V shed 6 bases, J shed 3 bases, and the junction held 7 bases outside the gene matches. In germline, CDR1 is SNHLY, CDR2 FYNNEI. The CDR3 here is CASRGIQGANQPQHF. DNA of the CDR3: TGTGCCAGCAGGGGGATTCAGGGGGCCAATCAGCCCCAGCATTTT.

V and J are TRBV3-1 (or the pseudogene TRBV3-2) and TRBJ2-7; no firm D call. The CDR3 loop spans 14 amino acids. Germline lookup yields CDR1 LGHDT and CDR2 YNNKEL (reference sequence). V was pared by 4 bases and J by 0 bases, with 10 bases between. The CDR3 nucleotides are TGTGCCAGCAGCCGTACATCGAGCTCCTACGAGCAGTACTTC. Protein: CASSRTSSSYEQYF.

This chain links TRBV5-5 with TRBJ2-1, with TRBD1 matching 10 bases. This CDR3 has 15 amino acids. Trimming removed 2 bases from V and 2 bases from J; junction bases left unmatched: 1. The germline gives CDR1 SGHKS, CDR2 YYEKEE (reference sequence). The DNA of the CDR3 is TGTGCCAGCAGCTTAGGGACAGGGGCCTACAATGAGCAGTTCTTC. Translation gives CASSLGTGAYNEQFF.

The chain combines TRBV7-2 with TRBJ1-5, with D tentatively TRBD1 (5 bases). The CDR3 loop spans 12 amino acids. CDR1 and CDR2 from the germline V gene are SGHTA and FQGNSA. V was pared by 5 bases and J by 7 bases, with 9 bases between. This chain's CDR3 is CASSGGRQPQHF. Written as DNA, the CDR3 is TGTGCCAGCAGCGGGGGTAGACAGCCCCAGCATTTT.

The J gene is TRBJ2-7, the V gene TRBV11-2; TRBD1 matches at 8 bases. V trimming: 4 bases; J trimming: 2 bases; junction bases outside the gene matches: 4. Per the germline V gene, CDR1 is SGHAT and CDR2 is FQNNGV. The CDR3 is 14 residues long. CDR3 nucleotide sequence: TGTGCCAGCAGCTGGGGGACAGGAGCCTACGAGCAGTACTTC. Its translation is CASSWGTGAYEQYF.

The V gene is TRBV10-3, the J gene TRBJ1-2; maybe TRBD1 (6 bases). With 2 bases removed from V and 8 bases from J, the gap between germline ends came to 12 bases. Germline V gives CDR1 ENHRY, CDR2 SYGVKD. The CDR3 runs to 13 residues. The CDR3 loop reads CAISEGGLGGYTF. CDR3 in DNA: TGTGCCATCAGTGAGGGGGGGCTTGGCGGCTACACCTTC.

The chain combines TRBV7-9 with TRBJ1-4; 7 nucleotides line up with TRBD1. Germline-derived CDR1 and CDR2 are SEHNR and FQNEAQ (reference sequence). The CDR3 runs 14 residues. The junction had 3 bases not matched to a gene; V was cut back by 5 bases and J by 3 bases. The CDR3 DNA sequence: TGTGCCAGCAGCCGGGACAGCGCTAATGAAAAACTGTTTTTT. Protein product: CASSRDSANEKLFF.

The rearrangement uses TRBV11-2 and TRBJ2-3; 7 nucleotides agree with TRBD1. Germline CDR1 SGHAT, CDR2 FQNNGV. This CDR3 spans 11 amino acids. Germline trimming cut 6 bases from V and 8 bases from J; bases unmatched to any gene: 2. The CDR3: CASSYRGTQYF. CDR3 in DNA: TGTGCCAGCAGTTACAGGGGTACGCAGTATTTT.

J is TRBJ1-5 and V is TRBV28; D perhaps matches TRBD1 (5 bases). CDR3 length: 15 residues. Germline assignment: CDR1 MDHEN and CDR2 SYDVKM. The V end lost 5 bases, the J end lost 6 bases, and 17 bases lay between the germline ends. CDR3 in DNA: TGTGCCAGCAGTAAGATGGTCCGGGGGGGTCAGCCCCAGCATTTT. It translates to CASSKMVRGGQPQHF.

This chain links TRBV5-1 with TRBJ2-5; 12 nucleotides agree with TRBD2. With V trimmed by 4 bases and J by 3 bases, 1 base remained unmatched. Germline lookup yields CDR1 SGHRS and CDR2 YFSETQ. CDR3 length: 14 amino acids. The CDR3 sequence is CASSRTSGEETQYF. CDR3 coding DNA: TGCGCCAGCAGCCGGACTAGCGGGGAAGAGACCCAGTACTTC.

This clone was picked up a small number of times. This chain connects TRBV28 to TRBJ1-2; D uncertain. From germline, CDR1 is MDHEN and CDR2 SYDVKM. V lost 4 bases and J 2 bases, leaving 5 bases between the germline ends. This CDR3 is built from 12 residues. The chain's CDR3 is CASSYLNYGYTF. CDR3 sequence (DNA): TGTGCCAGCAGTTACTTAAACTATGGCTACACCTTC.

V is TRBV4-3 and J is TRBJ2-6, with D possibly being TRBD2 (6 bases). Trimming took 3 bases from V and 1 from J, leaving 13 bases between them. CDR1 and CDR2 (germline): LGHNA, YSLEER. This CDR3 comprises 17 residues. The CDR3 sequence: CASSHSWGVSGANVLTF. Written as DNA, the CDR3 is TGCGCCAGCAGCCACTCTTGGGGGGTATCTGGGGCCAACGTCCTGACTTTC.

The rearrangement uses TRBV6-5 and TRBJ1-2; TRBD1 aligns across 8 bases. CDR1 is MNHEY and CDR2 is SVGAGI in the germline V gene. V lost 6 bases and J lost 6; bases outside the gene matches: 12. The CDR3 consists of 15 residues. CDR3 protein: CASRGGNRGGDGYTF. DNA of the CDR3: TGTGCCAGCAGGGGAGGGAACAGGGGGGGAGATGGCTACACCTTC.

This clone has just a few counts. The V call is TRBV6-5, the J call TRBJ2-7; 7 nucleotides agree with TRBD1. V shed 5 bases and J 4 bases; nucleotides not matched to a gene: 8. Germline CDR1 reads MNHEY; CDR2 reads SVGAGI. The CDR3 sequence is 14 residues long. CDR3 sequence reads: CASSTIGGFYEQYF. The CDR3, as DNA: TGTGCCAGCAGTACTATAGGGGGCTTTTACGAGCAGTACTTC.